The entry that follows covers one T cell receptor (beta chain) sequence. The target antigen is unknown. This entry comes from a study of blood T cells in healthy people across ages. Study-level results: The long-lived group displayed more naive CD4+ cells, plus higher diversity, than the aged donors did.

PCR was performed a second time for roughly 7 to 11 cycles using a sample-barcoded 5' primer and a J-beta primer mix. TCRdb reprocessed the 5' RACE reads via MiXCR and lists one record per CDR3 protein. The sample records fewer than 800,000 distinct CDR3 sequences, approximately 30% being singletons. Sequencing was performed on blood. The receptor's source is a woman aged 80 or over in good health.

Here the CDR3 DNA reads TGTGCCAGCAGCTTTCCACAGGACCTAAACACTGAAGCTTTCTTT. It translates to CASSFPQDLNTEAFF. The chain combines TRBV7-9 with TRBJ1-1, with a possible D match to TRBD1 (5 bases). The CDR3 runs 15 residues. Trimming shortened V by 3 bases and J by 2 bases, and 13 bases separated the two germline ends. CDR1 is SEHNR, CDR2 FQNEAQ, per germline (reference sequence).